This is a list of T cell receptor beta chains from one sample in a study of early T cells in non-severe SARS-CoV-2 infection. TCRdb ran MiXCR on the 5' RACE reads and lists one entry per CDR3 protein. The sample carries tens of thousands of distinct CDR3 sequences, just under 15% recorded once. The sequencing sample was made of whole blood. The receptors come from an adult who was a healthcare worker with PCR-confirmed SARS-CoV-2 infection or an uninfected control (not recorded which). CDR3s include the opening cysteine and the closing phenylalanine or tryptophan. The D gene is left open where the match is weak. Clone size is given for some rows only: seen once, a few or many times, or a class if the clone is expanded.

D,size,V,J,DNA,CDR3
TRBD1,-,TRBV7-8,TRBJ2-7,TGTGCCAGCAGCTTCCGCCCTCGGGACAGAGGCTACGAGCAGTACTTC,CASSFRPRDRGYEQYF
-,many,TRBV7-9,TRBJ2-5,TGTGCCAGCAGTTCCCGGGAGACCCAGTACTTC,CASSSRETQYF
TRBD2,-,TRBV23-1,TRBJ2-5,TGCGCCAGCAGTCCTGTCGTAGGAGGGGAAAGGAGGGAGGGCCCTCGAGAGACCCAGTACTTC,CASSPVVGGERREGPRETQYF
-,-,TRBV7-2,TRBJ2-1,TGTGCCAGCAGCCCTATTAGCTCCTACAATGAGCAGTTCTTC,CASSPISSYNEQFF
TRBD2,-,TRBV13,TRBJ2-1,TGTGCCAGCAGCCGTGCGGGGGGCTCGTACAATGAGCAGTTCTTC,CASSRAGGSYNEQFF
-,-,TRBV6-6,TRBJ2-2,TGTGCCAGCTCGATGGCAGGGATTGCCGGGGAGCTGTTTTTT,CASSMAGIAGELFF
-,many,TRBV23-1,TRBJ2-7,TGCGCCAGCAGTCAAGGTCCGGGCCTCTACGGCGAGCAGTACTTC,CASSQGPGLYGEQYF
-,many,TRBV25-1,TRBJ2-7,TGTGCCAGCAGTCCACTCGGATCTTTCTACGAGCAGTACTTC,CASSPLGSFYEQYF
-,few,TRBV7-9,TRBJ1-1,TGTGCCAGCAGCTTAGCCCCCAGCCAAGCTTTCTTT,CASSLAPSQAFF
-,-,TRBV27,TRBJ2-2,TGTGCCAGCAGTTATGGGGGGCCTACCGGGGAGCTGTTTTTT,CASSYGGPTGELFF
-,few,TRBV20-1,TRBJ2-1,TGCAGTGCTAGAGATAGGGAGAATGAGCAGTTCTTC,CSARDRENEQFF
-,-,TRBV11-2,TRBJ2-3,TGTGCCAGCAGTGGAGATTCAGATACGCAGTATTTT,CASSGDSDTQYF
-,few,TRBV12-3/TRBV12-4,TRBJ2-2,TGTGCCAGCAGTTTTACTAGTCGGGCCCTGACCGGGGAGCTGTTTTTT,CASSFTSRALTGELFF
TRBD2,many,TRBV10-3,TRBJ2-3,TGTGCCATCAGTGTGGGGGGACTACAGGAAGAAAGCACAGATACGCAGTATTTT,CAISVGGLQEESTDTQYF
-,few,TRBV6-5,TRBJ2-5,TGTGCCAGCAGTTACCGTTTACCCCGGGGGCTTCAAGAGACCCAGTACTTC,CASSYRLPRGLQETQYF
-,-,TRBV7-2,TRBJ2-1,TGTGCCAGCAGCAGGGGGGGACCCTGGGGGAATGAGCAGTTCTTC,CASSRGGPWGNEQFF
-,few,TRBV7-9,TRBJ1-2,TGTGCCAGCAGCAAAACGGACAGCCCTTATGGCTACACCTTC,CASSKTDSPYGYTF
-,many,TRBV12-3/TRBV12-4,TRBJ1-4,TGTGCCAGCAGTCCGATCGGGGCTGGTGAAAAACTGTTTTTT,CASSPIGAGEKLFF
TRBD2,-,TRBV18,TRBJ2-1,TGTGCCAGCTCAGATAGCGGGAGCTCCTACAATGAGCAGTTCTTC,CASSDSGSSYNEQFF
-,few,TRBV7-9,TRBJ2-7,TGTGCCAGCAGCCCCCCGATCCCCCACGAGCAGTACTTC,CASSPPIPHEQYF
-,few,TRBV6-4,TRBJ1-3,TGTGCCAGCAGTCGACAGTCGGGAAACACCATATATTTT,CASSRQSGNTIYF
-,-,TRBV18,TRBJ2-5,TGTGCCAGCTCACCACCGGATAACTCACCCACCCAGTACTTC,CASSPPDNSPTQYF
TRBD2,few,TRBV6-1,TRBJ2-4,TGTGCCAGCAGGAATAGCGGGAGCCTGGGGGACATTCAGTACTTC,CASRNSGSLGDIQYF
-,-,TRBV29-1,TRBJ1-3,TGCAGCGTTGCGGCCTTCTCTGGAAACACCATATATTTT,CSVAAFSGNTIYF
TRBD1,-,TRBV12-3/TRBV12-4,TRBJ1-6,TGTGCCAGCAGTTTCCGGGGACAGGGACTATCACCCCTCCACTTT,CASSFRGQGLSPLHF
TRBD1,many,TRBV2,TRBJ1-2,TGTGCCAGCTCCCCAGGGGGCAACTATGGCTACACCTTC,CASSPGGNYGYTF
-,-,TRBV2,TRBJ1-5,TGTGCCAGCAGTTCGGGGGTTAGCAATCAGCCCCAGCATTTT,CASSSGVSNQPQHF